One and the same sample provided the 6 T cell receptor beta chains below, sequenced in a study of Ad26.COV2.S vaccination and SARS-CoV-2 variants. Regarding treatment: around 19 received Ad26.COV2.S at low or high dose, single or two shots; about five received placebo; per-sample allocation not given. The samples date from day 63 after the first vaccine or placebo injection. TCRdb's copy holds only in-frame clones and misses some; the assay was immunoSEQ multiplex PCR. Of approximately 240,000 clones in the sample, approximately 87% were seen once. The sequenced sample was peripheral blood, obtained in a trial of Ad26.COV2.S vaccine versus placebo. Receptors originate from a person between 18 and 65 years old who received the Ad26.COV2.S COVID-19 vaccine or a placebo.

The chain has TRBV14 and TRBJ2-7, with D tentatively TRBD1 (5 bases). From germline, CDR1 is SGHDN and CDR2 FVKESK. V lost 1 base and J lost 3, with 13 bases in between. The CDR3 consists of 15 residues. DNA for the CDR3: TGTGCCAGCAGCCAAGGTCCACAGGCATTCTACGAGCAGTACTTC. Its protein is CASSQGPQAFYEQYF.

The chain couples TRBV11-1 to TRBJ2-1; the D is unclear. Germline CDR1 and CDR2: SGHAT and FQDESV (reference sequence). The CDR3 runs 15 residues. Trimming left V 6 bases short and J 3 bases short, with 15 bases between. The CDR3 nucleotides read TGTGCCAGCAGTTTTGACTCAAAGGACTACAATGAGCAGTTCTTC. Translation gives CASSFDSKDYNEQFF.

V gene TRBV2 combines with J gene TRBJ2-2; D is perhaps TRBD2 (5 bases). With 2 bases removed from V and 4 bases from J, the gap between germline ends came to 8 bases. The length of the CDR3 is 14 residues. The germline gives CDR1 SNHLY, CDR2 FYNNEI. Here the CDR3 reads CASSELGSTGELFF. Here the CDR3 DNA reads TGTGCCAGCAGTGAACTGGGGAGCACCGGGGAGCTGTTTTTT.

CDR3: CSVKVDTQYF. The CDR3 DNA reads as TGCAGCGTCAAGGTGGATACGCAGTATTTT. The chain recombines TRBV29-1 with TRBJ2-3; no reliable D call. The CDR3 has 10 amino acids. The germline V gene encodes CDR1 SQVTM and CDR2 ANQGSEA. V dropped 6 bases and J dropped 6 bases, with 7 bases sitting between them.

V and J are TRBV30 and TRBJ1-4, with no clear D. Germline values: CDR1 GTSNPN, CDR2 SVGIG (reference sequence). This CDR3 is 11 amino acids long. V was pared by 0 bases and J by 7 bases, with 3 bases between. The CDR3 sequence is CAWSVGEKLFF. Here the CDR3 DNA reads TGTGCCTGGAGTGTTGGTGAAAAACTGTTTTTT.

V is TRBV24-1 and J is TRBJ2-7; 9 nucleotides align to TRBD1. CDR3 length: 14 residues. The junction had 9 bases not matched to a gene; V was cut back by 5 bases and J by 8 bases. Germline assignment: CDR1 KGHDR and CDR2 SFDVKD. The DNA for the CDR3 is TGTGCCACCAGTGCGCCGGGACAGGGAGTAAAGCAGTACTTC. This gives the protein CATSAPGQGVKQYF.